Listed below are T cell receptor beta chains from one sample, sequenced in a study of identical twins. TCRdb re-derived calls from the 5' RACE reads in MiXCR, one entry per CDR3 protein. The table has roughly 280,000 distinct CDR3 sequences, less than 9.5% seen once; the top ten hold under 7.5%. These records were also assigned to another study, of yellow fever vaccine responses in identical twins.

The sequenced sample was CD8+ T cells sorted from blood. All receptors derive from a woman aged 18-29 years in good health. CDR3s leave out the opening cysteine and the closing phenylalanine or tryptophan. The order of the fields is D gene, J gene, V gene, CDR3 protein. The D gene is left open where the match is weak.

d_gene: NA
j_gene: TRBJ2-2
v_gene: TRBV6-2/TRBV6-3
CDR3aa: ASSYSGSENTGELF

d_gene: TRBD1
j_gene: TRBJ1-4
v_gene: TRBV27
CDR3aa: ASATGLDEKLF

d_gene: TRBD1
j_gene: TRBJ2-7
v_gene: TRBV7-9
CDR3aa: ASSPNRGGYEQY

d_gene: NA
j_gene: TRBJ2-7
v_gene: TRBV5-5
CDR3aa: GSSLDFSAPYEQY

d_gene: NA
j_gene: TRBJ2-3
v_gene: TRBV6-1
CDR3aa: ASTGGATDTQY

d_gene: TRBD2
j_gene: TRBJ2-5
v_gene: TRBV20-1
CDR3aa: SARDWSWASGAKYQETQY

d_gene: NA
j_gene: TRBJ2-1
v_gene: TRBV4-3
CDR3aa: ASSQDEALPYNEQF

d_gene: NA
j_gene: TRBJ2-7
v_gene: TRBV25-1
CDR3aa: ASSDPGISYEQY

d_gene: NA
j_gene: TRBJ2-5
v_gene: TRBV12-3/TRBV12-4
CDR3aa: ASTAAGTQY

d_gene: TRBD2
j_gene: TRBJ2-7
v_gene: TRBV3-1
CDR3aa: ASSQGTSADPYYEQY

d_gene: NA
j_gene: TRBJ2-7
v_gene: TRBV7-2
CDR3aa: ASSHYLGIDYEQY

d_gene: NA
j_gene: TRBJ2-4
v_gene: TRBV15
CDR3aa: ATSRDYILGEIKNIQY

d_gene: NA
j_gene: TRBJ1-6
v_gene: TRBV10-3
CDR3aa: AISELGSSYNSPLH

d_gene: NA
j_gene: TRBJ2-1
v_gene: TRBV7-9
CDR3aa: ASSLGDGGDYNEQF

d_gene: NA
j_gene: TRBJ1-2
v_gene: TRBV10-3
CDR3aa: ATVGNRSYGYT

d_gene: TRBD2
j_gene: TRBJ2-3
v_gene: TRBV7-9
CDR3aa: ASSSIQRETTDTQY

d_gene: NA
j_gene: TRBJ2-1
v_gene: TRBV4-2
CDR3aa: ASSQDLGAPIYYNEQF